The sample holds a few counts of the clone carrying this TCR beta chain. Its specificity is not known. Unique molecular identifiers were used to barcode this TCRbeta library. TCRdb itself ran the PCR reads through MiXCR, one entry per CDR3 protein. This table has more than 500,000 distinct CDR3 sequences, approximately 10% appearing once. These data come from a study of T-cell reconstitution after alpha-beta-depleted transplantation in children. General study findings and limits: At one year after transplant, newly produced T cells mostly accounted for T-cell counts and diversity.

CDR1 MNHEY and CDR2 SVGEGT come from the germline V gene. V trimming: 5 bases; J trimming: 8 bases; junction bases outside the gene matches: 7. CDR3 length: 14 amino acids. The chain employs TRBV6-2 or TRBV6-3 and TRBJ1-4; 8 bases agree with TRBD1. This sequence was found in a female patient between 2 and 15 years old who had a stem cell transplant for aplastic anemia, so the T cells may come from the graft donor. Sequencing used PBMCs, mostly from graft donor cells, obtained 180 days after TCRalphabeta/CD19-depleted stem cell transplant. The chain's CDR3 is CASSPIQGEEKLFF. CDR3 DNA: TGTGCCAGCAGTCCTATACAGGGGGAGGAAAAACTGTTTTTT.